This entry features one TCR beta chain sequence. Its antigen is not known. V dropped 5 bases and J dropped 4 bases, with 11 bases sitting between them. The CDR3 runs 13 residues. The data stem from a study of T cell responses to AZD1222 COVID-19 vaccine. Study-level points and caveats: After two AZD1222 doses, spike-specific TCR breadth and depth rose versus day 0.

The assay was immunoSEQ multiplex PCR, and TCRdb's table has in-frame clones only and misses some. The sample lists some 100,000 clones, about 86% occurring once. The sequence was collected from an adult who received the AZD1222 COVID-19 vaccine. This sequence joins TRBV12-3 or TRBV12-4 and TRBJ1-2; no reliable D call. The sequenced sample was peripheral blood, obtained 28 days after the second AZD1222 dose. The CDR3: CASSVLTSYGYTF. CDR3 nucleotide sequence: TGTGCCAGCAGTGTTCTCACCTCCTATGGCTACACCTTC.